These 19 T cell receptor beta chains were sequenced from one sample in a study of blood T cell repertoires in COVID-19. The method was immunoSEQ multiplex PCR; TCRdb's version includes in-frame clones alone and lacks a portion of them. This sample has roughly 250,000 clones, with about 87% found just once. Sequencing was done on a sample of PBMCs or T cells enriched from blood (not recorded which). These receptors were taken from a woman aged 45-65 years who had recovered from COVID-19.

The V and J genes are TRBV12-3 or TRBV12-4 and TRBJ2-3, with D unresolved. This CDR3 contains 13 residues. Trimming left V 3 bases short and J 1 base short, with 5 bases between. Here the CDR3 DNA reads TGTGCCAGCAGTTTCTACGGCACAGATACGCAGTATTTT. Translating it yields CASSFYGTDTQYF.

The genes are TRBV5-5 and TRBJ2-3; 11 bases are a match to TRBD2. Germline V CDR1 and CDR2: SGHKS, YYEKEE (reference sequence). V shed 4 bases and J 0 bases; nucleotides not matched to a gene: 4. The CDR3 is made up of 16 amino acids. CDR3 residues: CASSPLAGGSTDTQYF. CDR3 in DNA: TGTGCCAGCAGCCCGCTAGCGGGAGGAAGCACAGATACGCAGTATTTT.

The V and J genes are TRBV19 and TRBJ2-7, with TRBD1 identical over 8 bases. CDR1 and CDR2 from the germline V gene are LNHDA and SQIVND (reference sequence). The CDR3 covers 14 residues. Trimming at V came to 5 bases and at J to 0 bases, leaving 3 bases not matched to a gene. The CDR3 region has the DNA TGTGCCAGTAGTCGACAGGGGAGCTCCTACGAGCAGTACTTC. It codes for CASSRQGSSYEQYF.

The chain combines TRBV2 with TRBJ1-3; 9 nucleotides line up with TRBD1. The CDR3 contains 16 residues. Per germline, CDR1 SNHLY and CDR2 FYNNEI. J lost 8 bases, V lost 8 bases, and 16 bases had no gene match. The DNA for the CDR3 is TGTGCCAGCCCCCCACAGGGGGCGCGATCCCAGGACACCATATATTTT. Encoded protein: CASPPQGARSQDTIYF.

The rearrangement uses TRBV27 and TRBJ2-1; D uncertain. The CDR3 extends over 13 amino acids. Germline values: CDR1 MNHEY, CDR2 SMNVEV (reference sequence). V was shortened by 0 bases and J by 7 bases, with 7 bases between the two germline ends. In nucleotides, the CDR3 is TGTGCCAGCAGTTTATCGATACTGAATGAGCAGTTCTTC. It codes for CASSLSILNEQFF.

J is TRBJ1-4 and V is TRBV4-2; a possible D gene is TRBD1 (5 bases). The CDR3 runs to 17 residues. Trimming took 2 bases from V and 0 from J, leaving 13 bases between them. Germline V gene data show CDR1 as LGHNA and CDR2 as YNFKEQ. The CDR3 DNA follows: TGTGCCAGCAGCCAAAGCGCCGGGGGAGCAACTAATGAAAAACTGTTTTTT. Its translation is CASSQSAGGATNEKLFF.

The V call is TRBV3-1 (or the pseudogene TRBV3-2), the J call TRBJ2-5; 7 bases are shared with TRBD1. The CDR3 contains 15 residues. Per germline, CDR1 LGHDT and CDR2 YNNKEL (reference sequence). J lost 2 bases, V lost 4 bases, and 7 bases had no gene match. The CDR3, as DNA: TGTGCCAGCAGCCTTGGACAGGTAGGACAAGAGACCCAGTACTTC. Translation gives CASSLGQVGQETQYF.

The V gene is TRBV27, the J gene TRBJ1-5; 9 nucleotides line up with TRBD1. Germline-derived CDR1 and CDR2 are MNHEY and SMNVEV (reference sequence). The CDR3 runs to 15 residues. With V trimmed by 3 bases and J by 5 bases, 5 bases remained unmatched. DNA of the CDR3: TGTGCCAGCAGTTTTGGGACAGGGTATCATCAGCCCCAGCATTTT. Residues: CASSFGTGYHQPQHF.

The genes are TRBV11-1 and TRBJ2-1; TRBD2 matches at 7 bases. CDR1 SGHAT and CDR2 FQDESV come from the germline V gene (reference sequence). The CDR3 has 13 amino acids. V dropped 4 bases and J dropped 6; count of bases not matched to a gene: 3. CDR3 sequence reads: CASSSWTSNEQFF. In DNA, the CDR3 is TGTGCCAGCAGCTCTTGGACTAGCAATGAGCAGTTCTTC.

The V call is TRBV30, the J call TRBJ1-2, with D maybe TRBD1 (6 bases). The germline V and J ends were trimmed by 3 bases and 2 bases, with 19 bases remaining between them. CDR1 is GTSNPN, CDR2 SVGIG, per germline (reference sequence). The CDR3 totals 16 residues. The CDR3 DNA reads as TGTGCCTGGAGGGGCCCGAGGACAGCCACGAACTATGGCTACACCTTC. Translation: CAWRGPRTATNYGYTF.

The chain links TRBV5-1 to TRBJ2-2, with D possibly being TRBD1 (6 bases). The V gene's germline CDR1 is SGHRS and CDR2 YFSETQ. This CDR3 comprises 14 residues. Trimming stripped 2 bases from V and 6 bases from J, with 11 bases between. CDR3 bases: TGCGCCAGCAGCTTCGCACAGGGTTCCGGGGAGCTGTTTTTT. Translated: CASSFAQGSGELFF.

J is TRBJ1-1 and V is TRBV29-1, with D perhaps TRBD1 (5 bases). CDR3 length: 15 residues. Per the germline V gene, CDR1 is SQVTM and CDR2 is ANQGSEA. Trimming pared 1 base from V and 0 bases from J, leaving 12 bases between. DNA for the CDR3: TGCAGCGTTGAAGGGGGCAATCTCATGAACACTGAAGCTTTCTTT. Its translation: CSVEGGNLMNTEAFF.

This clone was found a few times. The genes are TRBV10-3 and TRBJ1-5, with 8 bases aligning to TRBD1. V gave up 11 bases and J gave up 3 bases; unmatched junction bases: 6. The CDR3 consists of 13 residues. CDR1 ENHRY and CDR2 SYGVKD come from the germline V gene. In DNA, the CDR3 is TGTGCCGTACAGGGGGACCTCAATCAGCCCCAGCATTTT. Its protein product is CAVQGDLNQPQHF.

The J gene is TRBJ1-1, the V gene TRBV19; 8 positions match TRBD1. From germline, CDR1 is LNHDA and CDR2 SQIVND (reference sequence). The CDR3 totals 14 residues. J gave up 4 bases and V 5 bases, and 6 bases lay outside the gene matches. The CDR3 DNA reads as TGTGCCAGTAGTTTACAGGGGGGTGGCACTGAAGCTTTCTTT. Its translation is CASSLQGGGTEAFF.

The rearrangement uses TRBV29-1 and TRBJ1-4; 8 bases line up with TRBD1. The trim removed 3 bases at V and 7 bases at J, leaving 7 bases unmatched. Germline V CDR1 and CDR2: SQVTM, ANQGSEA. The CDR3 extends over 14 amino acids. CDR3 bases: TGCAGCGTTGAGGACTACAGGGGGGGTGAAAAACTGTTTTTT. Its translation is CSVEDYRGGEKLFF.

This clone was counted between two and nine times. This CDR3 is CAWRVSGSGRETQYF. In nucleotides, the CDR3 is TGTGCCTGGAGGGTGAGCGGGTCCGGTAGAGAGACCCAGTACTTC. The V and J genes are TRBV30 and TRBJ2-5; D possibly corresponds to TRBD2 (6 bases). Looked up from germline, CDR1 is GTSNPN and CDR2 is SVGIG (reference sequence). This CDR3 spans 15 amino acids. V was shortened by 3 bases and J by 4 bases, with 18 bases between the two germline ends.

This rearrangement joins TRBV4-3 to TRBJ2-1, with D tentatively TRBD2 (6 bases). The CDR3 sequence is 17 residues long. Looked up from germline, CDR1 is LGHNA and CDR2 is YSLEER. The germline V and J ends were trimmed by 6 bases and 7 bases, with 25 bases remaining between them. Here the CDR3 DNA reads TGCGCCAGCAGTCCAAACCCCTCCGGGACTTATATTAATGAGCAGTTCTTC. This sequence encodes CASSPNPSGTYINEQFF.

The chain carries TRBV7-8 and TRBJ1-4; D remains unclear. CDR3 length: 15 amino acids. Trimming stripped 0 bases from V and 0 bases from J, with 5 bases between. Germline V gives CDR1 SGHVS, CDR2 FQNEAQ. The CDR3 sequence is CASSLATATNEKLFF. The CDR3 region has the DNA TGTGCCAGCAGCTTAGCCACAGCAACTAATGAAAAACTGTTTTTT. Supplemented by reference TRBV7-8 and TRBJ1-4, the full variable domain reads GAGVSQSPRYKVAKRGQDVALRCDPISGHVSLFWYQQALGQGPEFLTYFQNEAQLDKSGLPSDRFFAERPEGSVSTLKIQRTQQEDSAVYLCASSLATATNEKLFFGSGTQLSVL.

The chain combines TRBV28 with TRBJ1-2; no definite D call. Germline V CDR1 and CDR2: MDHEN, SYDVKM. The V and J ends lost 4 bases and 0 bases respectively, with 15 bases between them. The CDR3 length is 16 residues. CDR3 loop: CASSSTSRPTNYGYTF. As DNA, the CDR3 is TGTGCCAGCAGTTCCACCTCGAGGCCAACTAACTATGGCTACACCTTC.